The clone carrying this TCR beta chain was counted once. Its antigen is as yet unknown. The same CDR3 arises from other DNA sequences in this sample as well. The data stem from a study of cytomegalovirus exposure and HLA in healthy donors. The study, taken as a whole, reports: In vitro data verified a few CMV-associated chains as specific for CMV antigens. Most TCR sequences showed up rarely, but some public TCRs showed up in many donors. A later analysis showed TCR association rates differing by HLA locus, peaking at DRB1 and lowest at HLA-C. Apart from CMV serostatus, no immune exposure information was available.

PCR amplification relied on 60 Vbeta primers (plus 13 Jbeta primers). Using immunoSEQ multiplex PCR, the repertoire was profiled, and TCRdb retains in-frame clones only, with some absent. Among roughly 170,000 clones listed, roughly 85% were seen once. V lost 1 base and J lost 6; bases outside the gene matches: 3. This CDR3 has 14 residues. CDR1 and CDR2 from the germline V gene are GTSNPN and SVGIG (reference sequence). V and J are TRBV30 and TRBJ1-5; 10 positions agree with TRBD1. Sequenced input: PBMCs. This clonotype was obtained from a man aged 25-45 years in good health and CMV-seronegative. CDR3 nucleotide sequence: TGTGCCTGGAGTGCGGACAGGGGGGCTCAGCCCCAGCATTTT. It yields the protein CAWSADRGAQPQHF.